The 24 T cell receptor beta chains in this list originate from one sample, sequenced in a study of T cell responses to AZD1222 COVID-19 vaccine. The data were produced by immunoSEQ multiplex PCR, yet TCRdb's version contains in-frame clones alone and is incomplete. This table has over 150,000 clones, roughly 90% appearing once. The material was peripheral blood, obtained 28 days after the second AZD1222 dose. All receptors derive from an adult who received the AZD1222 COVID-19 vaccine.

This clone came up a few times. The genes are TRBV2 and TRBJ2-1; 13 nucleotides align to TRBD2. V dropped 11 bases and J dropped 0; count of bases not matched to a gene: 10. The CDR3 covers 17 residues. The germline gives CDR1 SNHLY, CDR2 FYNNEI. The CDR3 bases are TGTGCCGGCGCCGGGACTAGCGGGGCCAGCTCCTACAATGAGCAGTTCTTC. Its protein is CAGAGTSGASSYNEQFF.

The genes are TRBV12-3 or TRBV12-4 and TRBJ1-1, with D unresolved. There are 13 residues in the CDR3. Between the trimmed V and J ends, which lost 3 bases and 1 base, there was a span of 6 bases. In nucleotides, the CDR3 is TGTGCCAGCAGTTTTGGCTGGAACACTGAAGCTTTCTTT. Translated: CASSFGWNTEAFF.

This clone was seen more than once but under ten times. The rearrangement links TRBV2 to TRBJ2-7; 7 bases agree with TRBD1. CDR1 is SNHLY, CDR2 FYNNEI, per germline. V shed 3 bases and J 4 bases; nucleotides not matched to a gene: 9. The CDR3 spans 15 residues. CDR3 nucleotide sequence: TGTGCCAGCAGTGATCTGGGACAGTCCGGGTACGAGCAGTACTTC. It translates to CASSDLGQSGYEQYF.

The chain is built from TRBV25-1 and TRBJ2-7; TRBD1 might be the D (7 bases). Trimming stripped 6 bases from V and 2 bases from J, with 14 bases between. CDR1 and CDR2 (germline): MGHDK, SYGVNS. The CDR3 length is 14 residues. CDR3 in DNA: TGTGCCAGCAGCGGGACAGCGGGTCCCTACGAGCAGTACTTC. Translating gives CASSGTAGPYEQYF.

This clone was detected a few times. The chain uses TRBV9 and TRBJ1-6; D call uncertain. With 3 bases removed from V and 5 bases from J, the gap between germline ends came to 9 bases. This CDR3 spans 14 amino acids. Looked up from germline, CDR1 is SGDLS and CDR2 is YYNGEE. The CDR3 region is CASSAQPNNSPLHF. CDR3 nucleotides: TGTGCCAGCAGCGCTCAGCCTAATAATTCACCCCTCCACTTT.

This rearrangement joins TRBV7-9 to TRBJ1-2; 7 bases line up with TRBD1. CDR1 and CDR2 from the germline V gene are SEHNR and FQNEAQ (reference sequence). This CDR3 has 14 amino acids. Trimming at V came to 5 bases and at J to 2 bases, leaving 5 bases not matched to a gene. The CDR3 loop reads CASSPRTGNYGYTF. CDR3 bases: TGTGCCAGCAGCCCCCGGACAGGCAACTATGGCTACACCTTC.

J is TRBJ1-1 and V is TRBV7-9; D possibly corresponds to TRBD1 (6 bases). Germline V gene data show CDR1 as SEHNR and CDR2 as FQNEAQ (reference sequence). The CDR3 has 14 residues. V was shortened by 2 bases and J by 7 bases, with 14 bases between the two germline ends. The chain's CDR3 is CASSLNYGQSEAFF. DNA for the CDR3: TGTGCCAGCAGCTTAAATTATGGACAGAGTGAAGCTTTCTTT.

This clone came up a few times. V usage is TRBV19 and J usage is TRBJ1-1; TRBD1 might be the D (5 bases). The germline V and J ends were trimmed by 8 bases and 3 bases, with 13 bases remaining between them. Germline assignment: CDR1 LNHDA and CDR2 SQIVND (reference sequence). The CDR3 has 13 amino acids. CDR3 amino acids: CASASGWYTEAFF. CDR3 sequence (DNA): TGTGCCAGTGCCTCAGGGTGGTACACTGAAGCTTTCTTT.

The V and J genes are TRBV5-5 and TRBJ2-2; unclear D gene. The CDR3 runs to 13 residues. Germline CDR1 SGHKS, CDR2 YYEKEE (reference sequence). V was shortened by 6 bases and J by 5 bases, with 11 bases between the two germline ends. The CDR3 reads CASTIAVTGELFF. The CDR3 DNA follows: TGTGCCAGCACCATAGCCGTGACCGGGGAGCTGTTTTTT.

The chain recombines TRBV6-6 with TRBJ2-5; the D is unclear. Germline values: CDR1 MNHNY, CDR2 SVGAGI (reference sequence). This CDR3 is 12 amino acids long. The V end was cut by 2 bases, the J end by 6 bases, with 7 bases between. CDR3 in DNA: TGTGCCAGCAGTTACCCCCGTCAGACCCAGTACTTC. It codes for CASSYPRQTQYF.

CDR3 in DNA: TGTGCCAGCAGCTCCACATCCGCCGGAGCCAAAAACATTCAGTACTTC. This codes for CASSSTSAGAKNIQYF. The J gene is TRBJ2-4, the V gene TRBV7-3; D not resolved. The V end lost 4 bases, the J end lost 0 bases, and 13 bases lay between the germline ends. The CDR3 consists of 16 residues. Per germline, CDR1 SGHTA and CDR2 FQGTGA.

V gene TRBV7-9 combines with J gene TRBJ1-2; D ambiguous. The CDR3 consists of 13 residues. The V and J ends lost 0 bases and 4 bases respectively, with 6 bases between them. CDR1 SEHNR and CDR2 FQNEAQ come from the germline V gene (reference sequence). CDR3 nucleotide sequence: TGTGCCAGCAGCTTAGCAGGAGTCTATGGCTACACCTTC. It codes for CASSLAGVYGYTF.

The J gene is TRBJ1-2, the V gene TRBV12-5; the D is unclear. Trimming took 4 bases from V and 4 from J, leaving 10 bases between them. This CDR3 comprises 13 residues. CDR1 LGHNT and CDR2 FRNRAP come from the germline V gene. CDR3: CASGSQPTYGYTF. The CDR3 nucleotides are TGTGCTAGTGGTTCGCAACCAACCTATGGCTACACCTTC.

The chain links TRBV27 to TRBJ1-5; D not certain. Deletions cut 5 bases from V and 4 bases from J, with 9 bases between. The CDR3 runs to 13 residues. Germline V CDR1 and CDR2: MNHEY, SMNVEV (reference sequence). The CDR3 bases are TGTGCCAGCAGTCCTCGGGGAAATCAGCCCCAGCATTTT. It codes for CASSPRGNQPQHF.

This sequence joins TRBV27 and TRBJ2-7, with 8 bases that match TRBD1. Germline trimming cut 5 bases from V and 2 bases from J; bases unmatched to any gene: 5. The CDR3 length is 14 residues. CDR1 and CDR2 from the germline V gene are MNHEY and SMNVEV (reference sequence). The CDR3 loop reads CASSLGRGPYEQYF. The CDR3 DNA follows: TGTGCCAGCAGTCTAGGCAGGGGGCCCTACGAGCAGTACTTC.

The chain carries TRBV19 and TRBJ1-2; perhaps TRBD1 as D (6 bases). CDR3 length equals 15 residues. Germline V gene lookup returns CDR1 LNHDA and CDR2 SQIVND (reference sequence). V was clipped by 4 bases and J by 4 bases, with 16 bases between them. This CDR3 is CASSRTRDILYGYTF. Written as DNA, the CDR3 is TGTGCCAGTAGTAGGACCCGGGACATCCTCTATGGCTACACCTTC.

The chain has TRBV4-1 and TRBJ1-5; possibly TRBD1 for D (6 bases). This CDR3 is built from 16 residues. V was pared by 1 base and J by 2 bases, with 12 bases between. The germline V gene encodes CDR1 MGHRA and CDR2 YSYEKL. The CDR3 protein is CASSQGQGQRNQPQHF. The DNA for the CDR3 is TGCGCCAGCAGCCAAGGGCAGGGGCAGCGCAATCAGCCCCAGCATTTT.

The rearrangement uses TRBV14 and TRBJ2-3; D may be TRBD2 (6 bases). The germline CDR1 and CDR2 sequences are SGHDN and FVKESK. V lost 4 bases and J lost 9, with 14 bases in between. The CDR3 sequence is 13 residues long. The CDR3 DNA is TGTGCCAGCAGCCCGGGACTTCAGATAACGCAGTATTTT. It encodes CASSPGLQITQYF. The full variable domain, its missing parts supplied by reference TRBV14 and TRBJ2-3, is EAGVTQFPSHSVIEKGQTVTLRCDPISGHDNLYWYRRVMGKEIKFLLHFVKESKQDESGMPNNRFLAERTGGTYSTLKVQPAELEDSGVYFCASSPGLQITQYFGPGTRLTVL.

This clone was seen only once. This rearrangement joins TRBV7-9 to TRBJ1-1, with D tentatively TRBD1 (5 bases). Per germline, CDR1 SEHNR and CDR2 FQNEAQ (reference sequence). With 4 bases removed from V and 2 bases from J, the gap between germline ends came to 11 bases. The CDR3 runs to 14 residues. CDR3 protein: CASSSGHGNTEAFF. The CDR3 DNA follows: TGTGCCAGCAGCTCGGGGCACGGAAACACTGAAGCTTTCTTT.

V gene TRBV7-9 combines with J gene TRBJ1-1, with a weak D call TRBD1 (5 bases). Germline lookup yields CDR1 SEHNR and CDR2 FQNEAQ (reference sequence). CDR3 length equals 15 residues. Trimming pared 5 bases from V and 1 base from J, leaving 14 bases between. The CDR3 nucleotides are TGTGCCAGCAGCCCACCGGGACGGAAGAACACTGAAGCTTTCTTT. Translation gives CASSPPGRKNTEAFF.

The chain is built from TRBV9 and TRBJ2-5; D is uncertain. This CDR3 is 13 amino acids long. V was trimmed by 3 bases and J by 2 bases, leaving 8 bases between them. The germline gives CDR1 SGDLS, CDR2 YYNGEE. The CDR3 DNA sequence: TGTGCCAGCAGCGCGCACCTTCAAGAGACCCAGTACTTC. Translated: CASSAHLQETQYF.

A single count supports this clone. The gene calls are TRBV19 and TRBJ1-2, with 10 bases identical to TRBD1. The germline V gene has CDR1 LNHDA and CDR2 SQIVND (reference sequence). Trimming at V came to 7 bases and at J to 2 bases, leaving 7 bases not matched to a gene. The CDR3 runs 15 residues. The CDR3 here is CASNPMDRGNYGYTF. For the CDR3, the DNA is TGTGCCAGTAACCCAATGGACAGGGGGAACTATGGCTACACCTTC.

The rearrangement uses TRBV6-2 or TRBV6-3 and TRBJ2-7; no definite D call. Germline lookup yields CDR1 MNHEY and CDR2 SVGEGT. This CDR3 has 15 residues. With 4 bases removed from V and 3 bases from J, the gap between germline ends came to 16 bases. Here the CDR3 reads CASSSPPDSGYEQYF. The CDR3 DNA sequence: TGTGCCAGCAGTTCCCCCCCTGACTCAGGCTACGAGCAGTACTTC.

This clone has a handful of counts. The gene calls are TRBV5-1 and TRBJ2-1, with D unresolved. The V gene lost 4 bases and the J gene lost 4 bases, with 15 bases spanning the gap. This CDR3 comprises 15 residues. The germline V gene has CDR1 SGHRS and CDR2 YFSETQ. The CDR3 spells CASSAGPGPYNEQFF. As DNA, the CDR3 is TGCGCCAGCAGCGCCGGGCCCGGCCCTTACAATGAGCAGTTCTTC.